This is a list of T cell receptor beta chains from one sample in a study of cytomegalovirus exposure and HLA in healthy donors. Here immunoSEQ multiplex PCR was the method, and the copy in TCRdb shows in-frame clones only, minus some. This sample yields 160,000 or so clones, of which approximately 87% are seen a single time; roughly 1.4% belongs to the top ten. Input material: PBMCs. Receptor source: a woman aged 30 to 39 in good health and CMV-seronegative. Both conserved end residues are part of each CDR3. The order of the fields is D gene, clone size, J gene, V gene, CDR3 DNA, CDR3 protein. The D gene is left open where the match is weak. Expanded clones are given a class, and other clones once, few, many or no size at all.

d_gene: NA; abundance: NA; j_gene: TRBJ2-7; v_gene: TRBV4-1; CDR3nt: TGCGCCAGCAGCCCCAGCGTCCTGGATTTACTCTACGAGCAGTACTTC; CDR3aa: CASSPSVLDLLYEQYF
d_gene: NA; abundance: NA; j_gene: TRBJ1-4; v_gene: TRBV6-5; CDR3nt: TGTGCCAGCAGTTACATCAGGGGAGAGGCGCTGTTTTTT; CDR3aa: CASSYIRGEALFF
d_gene: NA; abundance: NA; j_gene: TRBJ1-3; v_gene: TRBV5-1; CDR3nt: TGCGCCAGCAGCTCGGGAGGGGGATCTGGAAACACCATATATTTT; CDR3aa: CASSSGGGSGNTIYF
d_gene: NA; abundance: few; j_gene: TRBJ1-2; v_gene: TRBV4-2; CDR3nt: TGTGCCAGCAGCCAAGGGGCGGGGGTTGATAACTATGGCTACACCTTC; CDR3aa: CASSQGAGVDNYGYTF
d_gene: TRBD2; abundance: few; j_gene: TRBJ2-7; v_gene: TRBV6-5; CDR3nt: TGTGCCAGCAGCCGCAATAGCGGGGGGCATTACGAGCAGTACTTC; CDR3aa: CASSRNSGGHYEQYF
d_gene: TRBD1; abundance: once; j_gene: TRBJ2-7; v_gene: TRBV5-6; CDR3nt: TGTGCCAGCAGCTGGGACAGATCCTACGAGCAGTACTTC; CDR3aa: CASSWDRSYEQYF
d_gene: NA; abundance: few; j_gene: TRBJ1-4; v_gene: TRBV10-2; CDR3nt: TGCGCCAGCAGTGAAATTTTGGTCCTGAGGGGGGAAAAACTGTTTTTT; CDR3aa: CASSEILVLRGEKLFF
d_gene: TRBD2; abundance: NA; j_gene: TRBJ2-7; v_gene: TRBV7-6; CDR3nt: TGTGCCAGCAGCCTGGGTGGACTAGCGGAGGTCGAGCAGTACTTC; CDR3aa: CASSLGGLAEVEQYF
d_gene: NA; abundance: NA; j_gene: TRBJ2-7; v_gene: TRBV4-1; CDR3nt: TGCGCCAGCAGCCAAGATATTGGGGCTTACGAGCAGTACTTC; CDR3aa: CASSQDIGAYEQYF
d_gene: TRBD2; abundance: NA; j_gene: TRBJ2-1; v_gene: TRBV6-6; CDR3nt: TGTGCCAGCAGTTACCCCGGGAGGGATGAGCAGTTCTTC; CDR3aa: CASSYPGRDEQFF